This T cell receptor (beta chain) derives from a study of T cells in Graves' hyperthyroidism and ophthalmopathy. RNA transcripts served as the template for amplifying TCR beta CDR3 regions. With the HTBI primer set, the TCR CDR3 went through a first round of RT-PCR. TCRdb fed the multiplex PCR reads into MiXCR, producing one record per CDR3 protein. The sample yields 480,000 or so distinct CDR3 sequences, around 43% seen once. V shed 0 bases and J 8 bases; nucleotides not matched to a gene: 6. Germline CDR1 and CDR2: MNHNY and SVGAGI (reference sequence). The length of the CDR3 is 15 residues. The source of this sequence is an adult woman with Graves' disease, either hyperthyroidism or ophthalmopathy (not recorded which). V usage is TRBV6-6 and J usage is TRBJ1-1; 10 nucleotides agree with TRBD1. The sequencing input was peripheral blood or thyroid tissue (not recorded which). CDR3 residues: CASSYSRDRGLEAFF. CDR3 DNA sequence: TGTGCCAGCAGTTACTCCCGGGACAGGGGCCTCGAAGCTTTCTTT.